The T cell receptor beta chain described here comes from a study of T cells expressing NK-cell markers (dated by TCRdb to between 2020 and 2021). Describing the broader study: TCR beta-chain repertoires were profiled in sorted CD3+CD56+NKG2C+, CD3+CD56+NKG2C- and CD3+CD56-NKG2C+ T-cell subsets from eight donors. The libraries were sequenced on Illumina HiSeq 2000/2500, MiSeq or NextSeq, producing 2 x 150 bp reads. All eight donors whose samples were sequenced were randomly selected healthy volunteers, three of them men and five women. Most of the eight sequenced donors were HCMV-seropositive and one was HCMV-seronegative.

On the study overall, not on this receptor specifically: Those dominant clonotypes were again the most abundant among CD3+CD56-NKG2C+ cells in several donors, at about 28.3-60.1%. Whether the expanded NKG2C-expressing T cell clones were specific for HCMV antigens remained unclear. In a handful of donors, the dominant CD3+CD56+NKG2C+ clonotypes ranked among the top 10 CD8+ clonotypes, making up 1.0-7.0% of CD8+ T cells.

CDR1 and CDR2 (MNHNS, SASEGT) derive from the germline V gene. The cysteine opens and the phenylalanine closes a CDR3 of 15 amino acids. No DNA was logged. A commercial ELISA kit detecting HCMV-specific IgG in serum was used to determine HCMV serostatus. Ficoll density gradient centrifugation was used to isolate peripheral blood mononuclear cells from blood. About this clonotype: Its cognate antigen has yet to be identified.

Sequencing instrument: Illumina HiSeq 2000. The TCR beta cDNA libraries were made using 5'RACE template switching, a step that added both a universal primer site and unique molecular identifiers. cDNA synthesis was primed from the TCR beta constant segment and was followed by two successive PCR amplification steps. The source study handled its data this way. MIGEC was used to demultiplex reads and group the reads by UMI, and MiTCR was used to assemble and quantify clonotypes. To exclude erroneous sequences, only TCR cDNA sequences supported by at least two reads were retained. The tcR package was used for downstream repertoire analysis, and clonotypes were matched across fractions by CDR3 nucleotide sequence plus V segment. VDJmatch was used to annotate antigen specificity against VDJdb, with one amino acid substitution in CDR3 permitted. The reads went through TCRdb reprocessing, and each CDR3 protein sequence gets one entry with no DNA. The V and J calls here are based on TCRdb, not the publication. This sample's table lists hundreds of thousands of distinct CDR3 sequences. Around 5.3% of the sample belongs to the ten largest clones.

The chain is made from TRBV6-1 and TRBJ1-6; TCRdb's D call of TRBD1 is untestable without DNA. The material sequenced was blood T cells: a sorted CD56 or NKG2C T cell subset, CD4+ or CD8+ T cells, or bulk PBMC T cells (not recorded which). The receptor comes from a man aged 18-70 years in good health. The CDR3 reads as follows: CASSAGQGNGSPLHF.